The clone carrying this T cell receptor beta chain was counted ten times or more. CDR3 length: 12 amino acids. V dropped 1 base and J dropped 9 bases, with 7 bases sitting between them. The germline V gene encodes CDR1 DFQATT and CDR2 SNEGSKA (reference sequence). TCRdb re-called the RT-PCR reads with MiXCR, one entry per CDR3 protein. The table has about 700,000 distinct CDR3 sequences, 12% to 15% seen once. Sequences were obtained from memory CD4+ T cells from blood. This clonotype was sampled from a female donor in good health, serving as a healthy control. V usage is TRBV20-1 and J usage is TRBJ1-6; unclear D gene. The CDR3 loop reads CSARAGGSPLHF. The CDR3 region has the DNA TGCAGTGCTAGAGCCGGAGGTTCACCCCTCCACTTT.